What follows describes a single TCR beta chain. What it binds is not known. These data are taken from a study of cytomegalovirus exposure and HLA in healthy donors. Study-level results: A later analysis found most CMV-associated TCR beta chains apparently HLA-restricted. CMV antigen specificity of a few CMV-associated chains was confirmed in vitro. Later findings reportedly placed an Asian-associated ancestry cluster below the approximately 670-donor mean for N-insertions.

The length of the CDR3 is 16 residues. CDR1 and CDR2 from the germline V gene are SGDLS and YYNGEE. Germline trimming cut 4 bases from V and 5 bases from J; bases unmatched to any gene: 9. The PCR ran on 60 Vbeta and 13 Jbeta primers. The table came from immunoSEQ multiplex PCR; TCRdb's copy has only in-frame clones and leaves some out. The data hold about 210,000 clones, with 65% to 90% observed a single time. This sequence originates from a woman between 25 and 40 years old in good health and CMV-seronegative. The source material was PBMCs. This chain connects TRBV9 to TRBJ2-2; 9 nucleotides line up with TRBD1. CDR3 nucleotide sequence: TGTGCCAGCAGCCCTCGGGGACAGGGAGAGACCGGGGAGCTGTTTTTT. Protein sequence: CASSPRGQGETGELFF.